This paragraph reports one TCR beta chain. Its matching antigen is unknown. This entry is derived from a study of TIL therapy for anti-PD-1-resistant metastatic lung cancer. For the study at large: Progressing patients received lymphodepletion, expanded TIL infusion and IL-2.

From germline, CDR1 is MNHEY and CDR2 SMNVEV (reference sequence). The CDR3 consists of 17 residues. With 2 bases removed from V and 0 bases from J, the gap between germline ends came to 11 bases. This was the immunoSEQ v3 assay. This table comes from immunoSEQ multiplex PCR, and its TCRdb copy is limited to in-frame clones, with some not included. Of approximately 60,000 clones in the sample, around four fifths were seen once. General observations from the study: The baseline peripheral repertoire was partially replaced by infused TIL clonotypes that later decayed.

The time point is: pre-treatment sample, taken before nivolumab and TIL therapy. This TCR came from a person aged 25 to 80 with non-small cell lung cancer. V and J are TRBV27 and TRBJ2-6, with D possibly TRBD1 on 6 matching bases. The sequences come from blood, collected at baseline. In DNA, the CDR3 is TGTGCCAGCAGTTTAACAGGGCCCCTCTCTGGGGCCAACGTCCTGACTTTC. Translation gives CASSLTGPLSGANVLTF.